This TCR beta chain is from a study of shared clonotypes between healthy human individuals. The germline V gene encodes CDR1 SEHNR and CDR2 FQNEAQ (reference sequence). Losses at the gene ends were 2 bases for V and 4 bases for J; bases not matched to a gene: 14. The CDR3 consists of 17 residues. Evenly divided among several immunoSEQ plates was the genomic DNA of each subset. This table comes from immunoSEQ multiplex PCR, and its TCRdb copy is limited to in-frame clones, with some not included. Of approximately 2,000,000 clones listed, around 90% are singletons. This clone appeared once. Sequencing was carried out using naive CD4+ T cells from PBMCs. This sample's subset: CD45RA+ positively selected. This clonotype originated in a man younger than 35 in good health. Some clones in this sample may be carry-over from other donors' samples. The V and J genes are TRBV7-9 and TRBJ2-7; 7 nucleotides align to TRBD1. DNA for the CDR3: TGTGCCAGCAGCTTAATAGGGCGAGGGGGCATTTCGTACGAGCAGTACTTC. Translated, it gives CASSLIGRGGISYEQYF.